This T cell receptor beta chain was retrieved from a study of beta chain features in type 1 diabetes. In the study overall: Across the samples, roughly 98,000,000 sorted cells were examined in total. The study's findings and limits: Within the patient group, naive, central memory and Treg TCRB repertoires appeared more similar to each other than within healthy donors. Reads derived from cDNA could over-represent cells showing high TCR expression.

Expressed TCRB transcripts got sequenced, as all isolated RNA was reverse transcribed. The repertoire was sequenced with immunoSEQ multiplex PCR; TCRdb's copy has only in-frame clones and lacks some. The sample has 900,000 or so clones, roughly 15% seen once. Remarks on this clone: Its antigen is still unknown. Within the sample, other DNA sequences also encode this same CDR3.

The V end was cut by 0 bases, the J end by 2 bases, with 8 bases between. The CDR3 runs 14 residues. CDR1 and CDR2 from the germline V gene are SGHRS and YFSETQ. CD4+ naive, central memory, regulatory and stem cell-like memory subsets were isolated by sorting on CD45RO/CCR7/CD25/CD127/CD95/CD27. The material sequenced was naive CD4+ T cells from blood. The V gene is TRBV5-1, the J gene TRBJ2-5, with a weak D call TRBD2 (5 bases). The clonotype was recovered from a woman in her late teens or twenties in good health. The DNA of the CDR3 is TGCGCCAGCAGCTTGGCCGGGGTGCAAGAGACCCAGTACTTC. The encoded protein is CASSLAGVQETQYF.